The sequence of this T cell receptor (beta chain) was determined in a study of OX40 agonist ivuxolimab in advanced cancers. The repertoire was sequenced with immunoSEQ multiplex PCR; TCRdb's copy has only in-frame clones and lacks some. The data contain about 79,000 clones, over 70% of them singletons. V was trimmed by 5 bases and J by 2 bases, leaving 15 bases between them. The CDR3 is 15 residues long. Germline CDR1 and CDR2: MNHNS and SASEGT. The V call is TRBV6-1, the J call TRBJ1-1, with a tentative D call TRBD1 (6 bases). The receptor was derived from an adult with an advanced solid tumor such as melanoma, head and neck, liver or kidney cancer. The sequenced sample was CD4+ or CD8+ T cells sorted from blood, obtained in a trial of the OX40 agonist ivuxolimab. The CDR3 spells CASSRTLDSNTEAFF. Here the CDR3 DNA reads TGTGCCAGCAGTCGTACCTTGGACAGCAACACTGAAGCTTTCTTT.